These 13 T cell receptor beta chains originate from one sample sequenced in a study of cytomegalovirus exposure and HLA in healthy donors. Profiling relied on immunoSEQ multiplex PCR, and the TCRdb table lists in-frame clones only, not all of them. The top ten clones hold over 12% of a sample with a few hundred thousand clones, approximately 88% of them seen once. The source material was PBMCs. The receptors originated from a woman aged 30 to 39 in good health and CMV-seropositive.

The rearrangement joins TRBV30 to TRBJ1-1, with D hard to call. The germline gives CDR1 GTSNPN, CDR2 SVGIG (reference sequence). Between the trimmed V and J ends, which lost 0 bases and 1 base, there was a span of 6 bases. This CDR3 has 13 residues. CDR3 in DNA: TGTGCCTGGAGTGTTAAGGAGAACACTGAAGCTTTCTTT. Protein product: CAWSVKENTEAFF.

V is TRBV30 and J is TRBJ1-2, with a weak D call TRBD1 (5 bases). Germline CDR1 reads GTSNPN; CDR2 reads SVGIG (reference sequence). CDR3 length: 12 amino acids. V was cut by 8 bases and J by 6 bases, with 16 bases left in between. The CDR3 reads CARGEGVNGYTF. Here the CDR3 DNA reads TGTGCCCGAGGGGAGGGTGTCAATGGCTACACCTTC.

This clone has just one count. The chain uses TRBV5-1 and TRBJ1-2; unclear D gene. This CDR3 contains 15 residues. V lost 0 bases and J lost 0, with 9 bases in between. Germline CDR1 and CDR2: SGHRS and YFSETQ. CDR3 bases: TGCGCCAGCAGCTTGGCCGTGAATTCTAACTATGGCTACACCTTC. Amino acids: CASSLAVNSNYGYTF.

There are a few counts of this clone. The genes are TRBV2 and TRBJ1-2; no clear D. The CDR3 spans 14 residues. Per germline, CDR1 SNHLY and CDR2 FYNNEI. The germline V and J ends were trimmed by 1 base and 3 bases, with 9 bases remaining between them. The CDR3 sequence: CASSEDGRYYGYTF. CDR3 sequence (DNA): TGTGCCAGCAGTGAAGATGGCAGGTACTATGGCTACACCTTC.

This clone occurred once. This CDR3 is also generated by other DNA sequences in the sample. CDR3 bases: TGTGCCAGCAGCTTAGGGGGAGGAGCCTACGAGCAGTACTTC. Amino acids: CASSLGGGAYEQYF. The chain links TRBV11-2 to TRBJ2-7; maybe TRBD2 (6 bases). Trimming took 1 base from V and 2 from J, leaving 9 bases between them. This CDR3 contains 14 residues. The V gene's germline CDR1 is SGHAT and CDR2 FQNNGV.

There are a few counts of this clone. This chain connects TRBV25-1 to TRBJ2-7; D unresolved. V was pared by 5 bases and J by 7 bases, with 12 bases between. The germline CDR1 and CDR2 sequences are MGHDK and SYGVNS. The CDR3 contains 12 residues. The CDR3 nucleotides are TGTGCCAGCAGTCGGACGGGCCGAGAGCAGTACTTC. The encoded protein is CASSRTGREQYF.

This chain connects TRBV29-1 to TRBJ2-1; 13 bases align to TRBD2. V lost 7 bases to trimming and J lost 3 bases; unmatched junction nucleotides: 3. CDR1 SQVTM and CDR2 ANQGSEA come from the germline V gene. The CDR3 totals 14 residues. The CDR3 nucleotides are TGCAGCGCTGGGACTAGCGGGGACTACAATGAGCAGTTCTTC. It codes for CSAGTSGDYNEQFF.

The chain uses TRBV25-1 and TRBJ1-2; no clear D. The germline CDR1 and CDR2 sequences are MGHDK and SYGVNS. V lost 4 bases to trimming and J lost 6 bases, with 3 bases between them. CDR3 length: 10 amino acids. The CDR3 region is CASSGDGYTF. The CDR3 DNA is TGTGCCAGCAGTGGGGATGGCTACACCTTC.

V gene TRBV18 combines with J gene TRBJ1-1; a weak D match, TRBD1 (6 bases). V was shortened by 4 bases and J by 2 bases, with 8 bases between the two germline ends. Germline CDR1 KGHSH, CDR2 LQKENI. This CDR3 comprises 13 residues. CDR3 in DNA: TGTGCCAGCTCACGGACAGATAACACTGAAGCTTTCTTT. This encodes CASSRTDNTEAFF.

The CDR3 is CSVVQAAAFF. The CDR3 DNA follows: TGCAGCGTTGTTCAGGCGGCAGCTTTCTTT. V gene TRBV29-1 combines with J gene TRBJ1-1; D is unclear. Germline CDR1 SQVTM, CDR2 ANQGSEA. The CDR3 sequence is 10 residues long. Between the trimmed V and J ends, which lost 4 bases and 10 bases, there was a span of 10 bases. Supplemented by reference TRBV29-1 and TRBJ1-1, the full variable domain reads SAVISQKPSRDICQRGTSLTIQCQVDSQVTMMFWYRQQPGQSLTLIATANQGSEATYESGFVIDKFPISRPNLTFSTLTVSNMSPEDSSIYLCSVVQAAAFFGQGTRLTVV.

This chain connects TRBV13 to TRBJ2-7; 11 nucleotides match TRBD2. J was trimmed by 0 bases and V by 5 bases; bases with no gene match: 6. Germline V gives CDR1 PRHDT, CDR2 FYEKMQ (reference sequence). CDR3 size: 16 residues. The chain's CDR3 is CASSTWTSGYSYEQYF. CDR3 coding DNA: TGTGCCAGCAGCACCTGGACTAGCGGGTACTCCTACGAGCAGTACTTC.

This clone was detected many times. V gene TRBV2 combines with J gene TRBJ1-2; D unclear. Germline assignment: CDR1 SNHLY and CDR2 FYNNEI. CDR3 length: 15 residues. V lost 5 bases and J lost 0, with 13 bases in between. CDR3 amino acids: CASSPLLGSNYGYTF. The CDR3, as DNA: TGTGCCAGCAGTCCTCTACTTGGCTCTAACTATGGCTACACCTTC.

V gene TRBV19 combines with J gene TRBJ2-5; 9 bases map to TRBD1. CDR1 is LNHDA and CDR2 is SQIVND in the germline V gene (reference sequence). V dropped 2 bases and J dropped 2; count of bases not matched to a gene: 3. CDR3 length: 15 amino acids. Here the CDR3 reads CASSIWGQGQETQYF. The CDR3 bases are TGTGCCAGTAGTATATGGGGACAGGGACAAGAGACCCAGTACTTC.